Listed below are T cell receptor beta chains from one sample, sequenced in a study of cytomegalovirus exposure and HLA in healthy donors. The table came from immunoSEQ multiplex PCR; TCRdb's copy has only in-frame clones and leaves some out. Here the sample spans some 48,000 clones, around three quarters being singletons. The sequenced material came from PBMCs. These receptors were taken from a man aged 30 to 45 in good health and CMV-seropositive. Each CDR3 is given with its conserved first and last residue. A D gene is named only where the DNA matches it firmly. A row's size may be missing; if present it is once, few, many or a size class.

clone size	V gene	CDR3 length	D gene	J gene	CDR3 protein	CDR3 DNA
-	TRBV11-2	14	TRBD1	TRBJ2-5	CASSPGTVQETQYF	TGTGCCAGCAGCCCCGGGACAGTTCAAGAGACCCAGTACTTC
-	TRBV6-1	13	-	TRBJ1-6	CASSDNSKTPLHF	TGTGCCAGCAGTGATAACAGTAAGACACCCCTCCACTTT
few	TRBV28	15	-	TRBJ1-6	CASSGESFYNSPLHF	TGTGCCAGCAGTGGAGAGTCATTCTATAATTCACCCCTCCACTTT
-	TRBV7-2	16	-	TRBJ2-1	CASSLASQGRINEQFF	TGTGCCAGCAGCTTAGCGTCTCAGGGTAGGATCAATGAGCAGTTCTTC
-	TRBV6-5	14	TRBD2	TRBJ2-3	CASSYSGGIDTQYF	TGTGCCAGCAGTTACTCGGGGGGGATAGATACGCAGTATTTT
once	TRBV5-1	14	TRBD1	TRBJ2-5	CASTPLGQQETQYF	TGCGCCAGCACCCCCCTGGGACAGCAAGAGACCCAGTACTTC
-	TRBV5-6	16	TRBD1	TRBJ1-3	CASSPARQGAGNTIYF	TGTGCCAGCAGCCCAGCCCGACAGGGGGCTGGAAACACCATATATTTT
-	TRBV18	19	TRBD1	TRBJ1-5	CASSPSRDRGARSNQPQHF	TGTGCCAGCTCACCCTCCCGGGACAGGGGCGCCCGTTCCAATCAGCCCCAGCATTTT
-	TRBV2	15	-	TRBJ2-3	CASSEGGGYTDTQYF	TGTGCCAGCAGTGAGGGAGGCGGTTACACAGATACGCAGTATTTT
-	TRBV5-1	16	TRBD2	TRBJ2-1	CASSLVPGGSYNEQFF	TGCGCCAGCAGCTTGGTTCCGGGGGGCTCCTACAATGAGCAGTTCTTC
few	TRBV6-5	13	-	TRBJ1-2	CASSYRTAYGYTF	TGTGCCAGCAGTTACCGTACAGCCTATGGCTACACCTTC
few	TRBV6-6	14	TRBD2	TRBJ2-1	CASSLAGGFDEQFF	TGTGCCAGCAGTTTAGCGGGGGGCTTTGATGAGCAGTTCTTC
-	TRBV7-9	17	-	TRBJ2-5	CASSLGGRGSLQETQYF	TGTGCCAGCAGCTTAGGAGGTCGTGGGAGCCTACAAGAGACCCAGTACTTC
once	TRBV15	14	TRBD1	TRBJ1-5	CATQRQGLGQPQHF	TGTGCCACCCAAAGACAGGGGCTAGGGCAGCCCCAGCATTTT
-	TRBV5-4	13	-	TRBJ2-7	CASSHRFSYEQYF	TGTGCCAGCAGCCACAGGTTCTCCTACGAGCAGTACTTC
-	TRBV19	15	-	TRBJ1-4	CASSTSGGINEKLFF	TGTGCCAGTAGTACCTCCGGGGGAATCAATGAAAAACTGTTTTTT
-	TRBV18	16	-	TRBJ2-6	CASSPDRISGANVLTF	TGTGCCAGCTCACCTGACAGGATCTCTGGGGCCAACGTCCTGACTTTC
-	TRBV15	15	-	TRBJ1-2	CATSRDTQGSYGYTF	TGTGCCACCAGCAGAGATACGCAGGGGAGCTATGGCTACACCTTC
-	TRBV7-9	15	TRBD1	TRBJ2-7	CASTSPGTVHYEQYF	TGTGCCAGCACCTCCCCAGGGACAGTCCACTACGAGCAGTACTTC
-	TRBV7-2	15	TRBD1	TRBJ1-6	CASSPRGGNNSPLHF	TGTGCCAGCAGCCCTAGAGGGGGCAATAATTCACCCCTCCACTTT
-	TRBV28	14	-	TRBJ1-2	CASTSVSGFYGYTF	TGTGCCAGCACCTCTGTTTCAGGTTTTTATGGCTACACCTTC
few	TRBV14	18	TRBD1	TRBJ1-6	CASSQPPRSQGVKSPLHF	TGTGCCAGCAGCCAACCCCCCAGATCACAGGGGGTAAAATCACCCCTCCACTTT
-	TRBV9	13	TRBD1	TRBJ1-1	CASNLQGDTEAFF	TGTGCCAGCAACCTTCAGGGGGACACTGAAGCTTTCTTT
-	TRBV10-3	16	TRBD2	TRBJ2-5	CAISESPSGGVETQYF	TGTGCCATCAGTGAGTCGCCTAGCGGGGGGGTGGAGACCCAGTACTTC
-	TRBV5-4	15	-	TRBJ1-5	CASSLGADRGQPQHF	TGTGCCAGCAGCTTGGGCGCGGACAGAGGTCAGCCCCAGCATTTT
-	TRBV19	14	-	TRBJ1-1	CASSGNDMNTEAFF	TGTGCCAGTAGTGGCAACGACATGAACACTGAAGCTTTCTTT
-	TRBV27	17	TRBD2	TRBJ2-3	CASSLSWTSGGGGTQYF	TGTGCCAGCAGTTTATCGTGGACTAGCGGGGGTGGGGGTACGCAGTATTTT
-	TRBV9	17	-	TRBJ1-2	CASSLGEGPVPNYGYTF	TGTGCCAGCAGTCTAGGAGAGGGTCCCGTACCTAACTATGGCTACACCTTC
-	TRBV28	16	TRBD1	TRBJ2-2	CASSLTGTGITGELFF	TGTGCCAGCAGTTTAACCGGGACAGGGATAACCGGGGAGCTGTTTTTT
-	TRBV28	12	-	TRBJ2-3	CASGGLADTQYF	TGTGCCAGTGGAGGGTTAGCAGATACGCAGTATTTT
-	TRBV6-6	15	TRBD1	TRBJ1-3	CASSYVRGQGNTIYF	TGTGCCAGCAGTTACGTTCGGGGACAGGGAAACACCATATATTTT
-	TRBV5-6	16	-	TRBJ2-1	CASSLESRYAYNEQFF	TGTGCCAGCTCCCTAGAAAGCCGATATGCCTACAATGAGCAGTTCTTC
-	TRBV18	17	-	TRBJ2-6	CASSPTGASSGANVLTF	TGTGCCAGCTCACCAACAGGTGCAAGCTCTGGGGCCAACGTCCTGACTTTC
-	TRBV5-4	14	TRBD1	TRBJ2-7	CASSPRTGAYEQYF	TGTGCCAGCAGCCCGAGGACAGGGGCCTACGAGCAGTACTTC
-	TRBV11-1	15	-	TRBJ2-1	CASSPAFWGGTEQFF	TGTGCCAGCAGCCCTGCATTTTGGGGGGGCACTGAGCAGTTCTTC
-	TRBV6-5	15	TRBD1	TRBJ1-2	CASSYVRGQGGGYTF	TGTGCCAGCAGTTACGTTCGAGGTCAGGGGGGAGGCTACACCTTC
few	TRBV11-2	15	TRBD1	TRBJ2-7	CASSLDRDLSYEQYF	TGTGCCAGCAGCCTTGACAGGGACCTATCCTACGAGCAGTACTTC
few	TRBV23-1	16	-	TRBJ1-1	CAIHILHREGLTEAFF	TGCGCCATCCACATACTACACAGGGAGGGTCTTACTGAAGCTTTCTTT
-	TRBV5-1	14	-	TRBJ2-1	CASSSGDTYNEQFF	TGCGCCAGCAGTTCCGGGGACACCTACAATGAGCAGTTCTTC
-	TRBV7-9	14	-	TRBJ2-5	CASSSRQRQETQYF	TGTGCCAGCAGCTCGCGACAGAGACAAGAGACCCAGTACTTC
-	TRBV5-1	15	-	TRBJ1-1	CASSLAQGFNTEAFF	TGCGCCAGCAGCTTGGCCCAGGGTTTTAACACTGAAGCTTTCTTT
-	TRBV5-5	12	-	TRBJ2-3	CASSLFADTQYF	TGTGCCAGCAGCTTGTTCGCAGATACGCAGTATTTT
-	TRBV6-4	15	TRBD1	TRBJ1-2	CASSVGTGGEVGYTF	TGTGCCAGCAGCGTAGGGACAGGGGGTGAAGTTGGCTACACCTTC
-	TRBV18	16	-	TRBJ1-5	CASSPRWGGVVQPQHF	TGTGCCAGCTCACCTCGTTGGGGGGGGGTGGTTCAGCCCCAGCATTTT
-	TRBV7-8	15	TRBD1	TRBJ1-5	CASSLAGPGGSTQHF	TGTGCCAGCAGCTTAGCTGGACCAGGGGGGTCGACCCAGCATTTT
-	TRBV13	13	-	TRBJ1-1	CASSPTRPGGAFF	TGTGCCAGCAGCCCCACCCGACCGGGTGGAGCTTTCTTT
-	TRBV18	15	-	TRBJ2-2	CASSRGFGNTGELFF	TGTGCCAGCTCTCGGGGGTTCGGGAACACCGGGGAGCTGTTTTTT
-	TRBV4-2	15	-	TRBJ1-1	CASSQLMTGNTEAFF	TGTGCCAGCAGCCAACTCATGACGGGGAACACTGAAGCTTTCTTT
-	TRBV2	14	-	TRBJ2-7	CASSEGPAAYEQYF	TGTGCCAGCAGCGAAGGGCCAGCGGCCTACGAGCAGTACTTC
-	TRBV9	11	TRBD1	TRBJ1-1	CASSTGTGVFF	TGTGCCAGCAGCACCGGGACAGGGGTTTTCTTT
-	TRBV5-4	12	-	TRBJ2-2	CASKGLAGELFF	TGTGCCAGCAAGGGGTTGGCCGGGGAGCTGTTTTTT
once	TRBV5-1	14	-	TRBJ1-4	CASSLAGAEEKLFF	TGCGCCAGCAGCTTGGCGGGAGCTGAAGAAAAACTGTTTTTT
-	TRBV27	17	TRBD1	TRBJ1-2	CASSSPNSRGQGYGYTF	TGTGCCAGCAGTTCCCCCAATTCGCGGGGACAGGGCTATGGCTACACCTTC
-	TRBV28	16	TRBD1	TRBJ1-5	CASSPTGTGNNQPQHF	TGTGCCAGCAGTCCTACTGGGACAGGGAACAATCAGCCCCAGCATTTT